The entry below gives a single T cell receptor beta chain sequence along with its context. J gave up 7 bases and V 0 bases, and 7 bases lay outside the gene matches. Looked up from germline, CDR1 is SGDLS and CDR2 is YYNGEE. The CDR3 runs 14 residues. This specimen belongs to a study of shared clonotypes between healthy human individuals. Only in-frame clones appear in the TCRdb table, and some are missing; sequencing was by immunoSEQ multiplex PCR. The table has some 1.1 million clones, about 80% seen once. The sequence came from a man in his late teens or twenties in good health. Some clones in this sample may be carry-over from other donors' samples. The chain links TRBV9 to TRBJ2-7, with 7 bases identical to TRBD2. The specimen sequenced was memory CD4+ T cells from PBMCs. Documented subset: CD45RA-negative fraction. In DNA, the CDR3 is TGTGCCAGCAGCGTAGACCTAGCGGCCCGGGAGCAGTACTTC. Translating it yields CASSVDLAAREQYF.